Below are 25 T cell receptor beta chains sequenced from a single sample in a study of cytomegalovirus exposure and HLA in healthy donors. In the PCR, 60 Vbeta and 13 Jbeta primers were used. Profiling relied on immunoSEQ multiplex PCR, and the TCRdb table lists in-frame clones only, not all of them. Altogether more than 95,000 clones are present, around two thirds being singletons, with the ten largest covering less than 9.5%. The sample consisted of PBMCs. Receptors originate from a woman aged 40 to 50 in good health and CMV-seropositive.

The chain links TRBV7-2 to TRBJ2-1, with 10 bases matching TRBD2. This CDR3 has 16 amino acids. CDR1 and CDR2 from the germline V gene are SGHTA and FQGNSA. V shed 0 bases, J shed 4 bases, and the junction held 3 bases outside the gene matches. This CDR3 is CASSLATSGWYNEQFF. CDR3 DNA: TGTGCCAGCAGCTTAGCGACTAGCGGGTGGTACAATGAGCAGTTCTTC. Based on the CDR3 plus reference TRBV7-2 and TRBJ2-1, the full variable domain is GAGVSQSPSNKVTEKGKDVELRCDPISGHTALYWYRQSLGQGLEFLIYFQGNSAPDKSGLPSDRFSAERTGGSVSTLTIQRTQQEDSAVYLCASSLATSGWYNEQFFGPGTRLTVL.

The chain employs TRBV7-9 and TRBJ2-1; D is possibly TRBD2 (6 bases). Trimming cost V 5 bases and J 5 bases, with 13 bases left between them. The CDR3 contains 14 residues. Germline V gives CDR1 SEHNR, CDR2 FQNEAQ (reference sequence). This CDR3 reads CASSRVGGDNEQFF. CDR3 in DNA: TGTGCCAGCAGCCGCGTGGGAGGCGACAATGAGCAGTTCTTC.

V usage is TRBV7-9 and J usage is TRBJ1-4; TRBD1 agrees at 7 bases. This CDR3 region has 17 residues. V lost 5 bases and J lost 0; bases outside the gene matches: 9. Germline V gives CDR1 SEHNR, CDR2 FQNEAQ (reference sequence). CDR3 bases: TGTGCCAGCAGCCCCGGGACAGATCCATCAACTAATGAAAAACTGTTTTTT. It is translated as CASSPGTDPSTNEKLFF. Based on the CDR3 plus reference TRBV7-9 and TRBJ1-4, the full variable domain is DTGVSQNPRHKITKRGQNVTFRCDPISEHNRLYWYRQTLGQGPEFLTYFQNEAQLEKSRLLSDRFSAERPKGSFSTLEIQRTEQGDSAMYLCASSPGTDPSTNEKLFFGSGTQLSVL.

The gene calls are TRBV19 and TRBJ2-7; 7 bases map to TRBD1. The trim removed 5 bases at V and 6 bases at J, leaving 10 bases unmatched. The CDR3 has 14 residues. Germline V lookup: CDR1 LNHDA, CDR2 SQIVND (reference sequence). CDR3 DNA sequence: TGTGCCAGTAGTCGACAGGGAAACCGGTTCGAGCAGTACTTC. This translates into CASSRQGNRFEQYF.

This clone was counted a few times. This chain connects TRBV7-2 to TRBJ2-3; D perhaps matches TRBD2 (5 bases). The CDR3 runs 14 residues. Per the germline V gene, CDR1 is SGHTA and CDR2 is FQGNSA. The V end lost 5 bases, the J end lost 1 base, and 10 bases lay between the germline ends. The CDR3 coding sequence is TGTGCCAGCAGCCCGATAGCGCGCACAGATACGCAGTATTTT. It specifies CASSPIARTDTQYF.

The CDR3 DNA follows: TGTGCCAGCAGCTTGCGCGTGTCTAGCGGACTGGATGAGCAGTTCTTC. Translation: CASSLRVSSGLDEQFF. The rearrangement joins TRBV5-6 to TRBJ2-1, with 7 bases matching TRBD2. Germline-derived CDR1 and CDR2 are SGHDT and YYEEEE. J lost 8 bases, V lost 1 base, and 12 bases had no gene match. This CDR3 spans 16 amino acids.

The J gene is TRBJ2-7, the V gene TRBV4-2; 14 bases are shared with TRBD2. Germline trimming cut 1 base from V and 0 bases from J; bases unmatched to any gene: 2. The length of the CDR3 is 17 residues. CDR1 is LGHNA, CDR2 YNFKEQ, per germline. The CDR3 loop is CASSQGLAGGSSYEQYF. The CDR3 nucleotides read TGTGCCAGCAGCCAAGGACTAGCGGGAGGGTCCTCCTACGAGCAGTACTTC.

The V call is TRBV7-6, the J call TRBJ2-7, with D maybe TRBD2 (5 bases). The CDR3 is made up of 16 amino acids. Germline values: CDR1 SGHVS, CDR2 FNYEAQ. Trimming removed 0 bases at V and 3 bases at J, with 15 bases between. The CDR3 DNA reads TGTGCCAGCAGCTTAGCGTTCCCAGGCGAGGGCTACGAGCAGTACTTC. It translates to CASSLAFPGEGYEQYF.

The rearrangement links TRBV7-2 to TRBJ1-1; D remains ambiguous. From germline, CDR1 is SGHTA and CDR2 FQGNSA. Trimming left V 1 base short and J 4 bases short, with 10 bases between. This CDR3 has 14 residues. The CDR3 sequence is CASSLESRVTEAFF. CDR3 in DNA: TGTGCCAGCAGCTTAGAGAGTAGAGTCACTGAAGCTTTCTTT. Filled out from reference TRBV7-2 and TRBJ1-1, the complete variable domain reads GAGVSQSPSNKVTEKGKDVELRCDPISGHTALYWYRQSLGQGLEFLIYFQGNSAPDKSGLPSDRFSAERTGGSVSTLTIQRTQQEDSAVYLCASSLESRVTEAFFGQGTRLTVV.

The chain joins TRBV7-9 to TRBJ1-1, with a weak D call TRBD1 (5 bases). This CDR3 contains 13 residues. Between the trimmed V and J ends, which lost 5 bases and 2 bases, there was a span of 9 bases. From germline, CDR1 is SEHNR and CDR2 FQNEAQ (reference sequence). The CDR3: CASSPRTNTEAFF. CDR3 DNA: TGTGCCAGCAGCCCAAGGACAAACACTGAAGCTTTCTTT.

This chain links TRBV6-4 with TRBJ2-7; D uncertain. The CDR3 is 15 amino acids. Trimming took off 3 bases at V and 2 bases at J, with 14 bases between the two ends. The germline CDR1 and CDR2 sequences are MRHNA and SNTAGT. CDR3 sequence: CASSEEAIGPYEQYF. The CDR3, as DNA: TGTGCCAGCAGTGAAGAGGCCATCGGCCCCTACGAGCAGTACTTC.

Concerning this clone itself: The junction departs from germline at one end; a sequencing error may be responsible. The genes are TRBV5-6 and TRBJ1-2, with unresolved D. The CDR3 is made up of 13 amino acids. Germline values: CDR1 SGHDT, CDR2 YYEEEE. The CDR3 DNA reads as TGTGCCAGCAGCCCGACGGCTAACTATGGCTATACCTTC. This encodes CASSPTANYGYTF.

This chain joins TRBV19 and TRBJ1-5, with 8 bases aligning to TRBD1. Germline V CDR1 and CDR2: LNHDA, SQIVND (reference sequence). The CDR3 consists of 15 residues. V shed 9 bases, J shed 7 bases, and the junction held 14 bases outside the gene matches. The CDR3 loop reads CASQHDRGLRQPQHF. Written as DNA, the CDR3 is TGTGCCAGCCAACACGACAGGGGTTTAAGACAGCCCCAGCATTTT.

CDR3 protein: CASSPRARGEQYF. The CDR3 coding sequence is TGCGCCAGCAGCCCCCGGGCCAGGGGCGAGCAGTACTTC. The V gene is TRBV4-1, the J gene TRBJ2-7, with a tentative D call TRBD1 (6 bases). This CDR3 region has 13 residues. The V end lost 4 bases, the J end lost 6 bases, and 13 bases lay between the germline ends. CDR1 and CDR2 from the germline V gene are MGHRA and YSYEKL.

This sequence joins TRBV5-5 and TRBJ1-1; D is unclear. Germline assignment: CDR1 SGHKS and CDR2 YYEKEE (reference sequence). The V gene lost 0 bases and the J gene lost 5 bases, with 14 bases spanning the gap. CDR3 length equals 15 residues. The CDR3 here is CASSLGRVRETEAFF. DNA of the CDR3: TGTGCCAGCAGCTTGGGGCGTGTGAGGGAAACTGAAGCTTTCTTT.

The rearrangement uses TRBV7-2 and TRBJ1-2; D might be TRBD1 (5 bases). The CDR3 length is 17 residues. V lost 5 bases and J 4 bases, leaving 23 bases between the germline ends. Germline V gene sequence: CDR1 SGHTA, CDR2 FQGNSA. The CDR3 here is CASSPGRRGAGSYGYTF. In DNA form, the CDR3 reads TGTGCCAGCAGCCCAGGGCGAAGGGGCGCAGGTAGCTATGGCTACACCTTC. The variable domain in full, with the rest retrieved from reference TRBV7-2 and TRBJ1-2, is GAGVSQSPSNKVTEKGKDVELRCDPISGHTALYWYRQSLGQGLEFLIYFQGNSAPDKSGLPSDRFSAERTGGSVSTLTIQRTQQEDSAVYLCASSPGRRGAGSYGYTFGSGTRLTVV.

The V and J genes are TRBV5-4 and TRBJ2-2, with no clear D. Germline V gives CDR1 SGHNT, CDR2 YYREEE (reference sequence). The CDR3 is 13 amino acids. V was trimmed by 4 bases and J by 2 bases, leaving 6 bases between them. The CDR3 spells CASSIDNTGELFF. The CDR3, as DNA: TGTGCCAGCAGCATAGATAACACCGGGGAGCTGTTTTTT. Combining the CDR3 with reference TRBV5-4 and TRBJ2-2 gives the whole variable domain ETGVTQSPTHLIKTRGQQVTLRCSSQSGHNTVSWYQQALGQGPQFIFQYYREEENGRGNFPPRFSGLQFPNYSSELNVNALELDDSALYLCASSIDNTGELFFGEGSRLTVL.

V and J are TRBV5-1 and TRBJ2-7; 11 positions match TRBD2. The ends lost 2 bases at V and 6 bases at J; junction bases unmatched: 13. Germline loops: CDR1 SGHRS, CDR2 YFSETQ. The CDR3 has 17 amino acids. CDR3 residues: CASSFALAGAPGLEQYF. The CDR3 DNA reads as TGCGCCAGCAGCTTCGCACTAGCGGGAGCCCCGGGGCTCGAGCAGTACTTC.

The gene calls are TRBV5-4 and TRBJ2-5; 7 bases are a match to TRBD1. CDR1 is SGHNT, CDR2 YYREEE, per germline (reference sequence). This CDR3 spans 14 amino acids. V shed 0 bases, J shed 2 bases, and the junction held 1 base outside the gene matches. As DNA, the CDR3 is TGTGCCAGCAGCTTGGACAGGGGACAAGAGACCCAGTACTTC. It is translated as CASSLDRGQETQYF.

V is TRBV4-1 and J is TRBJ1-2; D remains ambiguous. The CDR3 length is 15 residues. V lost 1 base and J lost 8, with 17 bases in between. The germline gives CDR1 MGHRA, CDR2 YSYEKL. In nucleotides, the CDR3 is TGCGCCAGCAGCCAAGTCGTCGGAGCAGGAGGCGGCTACACCTTC. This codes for CASSQVVGAGGGYTF.

The CDR3 is CASSQTLEFSDTQYF. DNA for the CDR3: TGTGCCAGCAGCCAAACACTAGAATTCTCAGATACGCAGTATTTT. The chain is built from TRBV7-8 and TRBJ2-3; possible D gene TRBD2, 5 bases. The V end was cut by 5 bases, the J end by 4 bases, with 16 bases between. Germline V lookup: CDR1 SGHVS, CDR2 FQNEAQ. This CDR3 is 15 amino acids long. Full variable domain (remainder filled in from reference TRBV7-8 and TRBJ2-3): GAGVSQSPRYKVAKRGQDVALRCDPISGHVSLFWYQQALGQGPEFLTYFQNEAQLDKSGLPSDRFFAERPEGSVSTLKIQRTQQEDSAVYLCASSQTLEFSDTQYFGPGTRLTVL.

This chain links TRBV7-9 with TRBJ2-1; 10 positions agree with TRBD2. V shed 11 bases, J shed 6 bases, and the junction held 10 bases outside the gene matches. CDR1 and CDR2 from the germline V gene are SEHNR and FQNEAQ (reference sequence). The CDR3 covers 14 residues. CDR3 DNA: TGTGCCGGCCAGGCCCTAGCGGGAGTCAATGAGCAGTTCTTC. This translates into CAGQALAGVNEQFF.

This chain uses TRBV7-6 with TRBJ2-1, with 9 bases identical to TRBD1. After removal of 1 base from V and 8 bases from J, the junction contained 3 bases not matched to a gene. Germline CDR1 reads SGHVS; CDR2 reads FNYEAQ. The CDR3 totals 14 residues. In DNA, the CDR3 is TGTGCCAGCAGCTTAGGGACAGGGGTCGATGAGCAGTTCTTC. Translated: CASSLGTGVDEQFF.

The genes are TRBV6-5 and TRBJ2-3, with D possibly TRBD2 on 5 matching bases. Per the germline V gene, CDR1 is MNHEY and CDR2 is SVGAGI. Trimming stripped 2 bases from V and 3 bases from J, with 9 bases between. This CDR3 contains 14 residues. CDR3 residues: CASSYAGLTDTQYF. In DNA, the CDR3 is TGTGCCAGCAGTTACGCGGGTTTAACAGATACGCAGTATTTT.

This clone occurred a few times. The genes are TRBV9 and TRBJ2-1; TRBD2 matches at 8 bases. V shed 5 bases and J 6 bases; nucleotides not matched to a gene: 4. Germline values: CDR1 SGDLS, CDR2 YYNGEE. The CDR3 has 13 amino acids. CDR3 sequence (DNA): TGTGCCAGCAGTGGAGCGGGAGTCAATGAGCAGTTCTTC. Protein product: CASSGAGVNEQFF.